This T cell receptor beta chain came from a study of cytomegalovirus exposure and HLA in healthy donors. V was shortened by 3 bases and J by 3 bases, with 8 bases between the two germline ends. The CDR3 runs to 13 residues. Germline CDR1 reads LNHDA; CDR2 reads SQIVND (reference sequence). 60 Vbeta and 13 Jbeta primers were used in PCR. Only in-frame clones appear in the TCRdb table, and some are missing; sequencing was by immunoSEQ multiplex PCR. The sample yields 95,000 to 150,000 clones, over 60% seen once. This clone occurred a few times. This chain uses TRBV19 with TRBJ1-1, with a tentative D call TRBD1 (5 bases). The sequenced material came from PBMCs. The receptor was derived from a woman aged 40-49 years in good health and CMV-seropositive. DNA of the CDR3: TGTGCCAGTAGTATCGCCAGGGACACTGAAGCTTTCTTT. Protein: CASSIARDTEAFF. Combining the CDR3 with reference TRBV19 and TRBJ1-1 gives the whole variable domain DGGITQSPKYLFRKEGQNVTLSCEQNLNHDAMYWYRQDPGQGLRLIYYSQIVNDFQKGDIAEGYSVSREKKESFPLTVTSAQKNPTAFYLCASSIARDTEAFFGQGTRLTVV.